The 20 T cell receptor beta chains listed next were all sequenced from one sample in a study of T cells in Graves' hyperthyroidism and ophthalmopathy. Amplification yielded TCR beta CDR3 regions, with RNA transcripts as the source. The HTBI primer set drove a first-round RT-PCR of the TCR CDR3. TCRdb redid the calling of the multiplex PCR reads with MiXCR, one entry per CDR3 protein. Of 250,000 to 300,000 distinct CDR3 sequences detected, roughly a fifth appear once; the ten largest clones hold less than 45%. Material for sequencing was blood. The receptors come from a man aged 50 or older with Graves' ophthalmopathy.

This clonotype has a handful of counts. The chain's CDR3 is CASSPRGTNYGYTF. In DNA form, the CDR3 reads TGTGCCAGCAGCCCCAGGGGAACTAACTATGGCTACACCTTC. V and J are TRBV6-1 and TRBJ1-2; D may be TRBD1 (6 bases). V was clipped by 6 bases and J by 0 bases, with 11 bases between them. Germline values: CDR1 MNHNS, CDR2 SASEGT. The CDR3 contains 14 residues.

Many counts were recorded for this clonotype. The V call is TRBV6-1, the J call TRBJ1-1; D is unclear. The V gene lost 5 bases and the J gene lost 1 base, with 14 bases spanning the gap. Germline V lookup: CDR1 MNHNS, CDR2 SASEGT. The CDR3 has 15 residues. The CDR3 here is CASSPYTGRNTEAFF. The CDR3 nucleotides read TGTGCCAGCAGTCCATACACCGGGAGGAACACTGAAGCTTTCTTT.

This clonotype was seen repeatedly, ten times or more. CDR3 bases: TGCAGTGCTAGCGGGAGGGCCAACAATGAGCAGTTCTTC. Encoded protein: CSASGRANNEQFF. The rearrangement joins TRBV20-1 to TRBJ2-1, with 8 positions matching TRBD2. CDR3 length: 13 amino acids. Trimming at V came to 3 bases and at J to 5 bases, leaving 3 bases not matched to a gene. Per the germline V gene, CDR1 is DFQATT and CDR2 is SNEGSKA (reference sequence).

This clonotype came up a few times. The chain uses TRBV7-9 and TRBJ1-4; no definite D call. The germline gives CDR1 SEHNR, CDR2 FQNEAQ (reference sequence). The CDR3 consists of 14 residues. The ends were cut back, 1 base at V and 8 bases at J, with 11 bases in the middle. The CDR3 region has the DNA TGTGCCAGCAGCTTAGGAGGGAGGTGGGAAAAACTGTTTTTT. It yields the protein CASSLGGRWEKLFF.

This chain's CDR3 is CASSGINHPGELFF. The DNA for the CDR3 is TGCGCCAGCTCGGGGATAAACCACCCCGGGGAGCTGTTTTTT. The chain uses TRBV10-1 and TRBJ2-2; TRBD2 might be the D (5 bases). CDR3 length equals 14 residues. The V end lost 8 bases, the J end lost 6 bases, and 16 bases lay between the germline ends. CDR1 WNHNN and CDR2 SYGVQD come from the germline V gene (reference sequence).

This clonotype turned up a few times. The genes are TRBV30 and TRBJ2-3; D unresolved. Germline V gives CDR1 GTSNPN, CDR2 SVGIG (reference sequence). With 0 bases removed from V and 5 bases from J, the gap between germline ends came to 9 bases. The CDR3 length is 13 residues. The CDR3 loop is CAWSVLGGDTQYF. CDR3 DNA: TGTGCCTGGAGTGTATTGGGCGGAGATACGCAGTATTTT.

The chain combines TRBV7-2 with TRBJ2-5; D might be TRBD2 (6 bases). V was trimmed by 7 bases and J by 5 bases, leaving 17 bases between them. Germline lookup yields CDR1 SGHTA and CDR2 FQGNSA. The CDR3 is 14 residues long. CDR3 residues: CASNSGGYGETQYF. CDR3 nucleotides: TGTGCCAGCAACTCCGGGGGATATGGGGAGACCCAGTACTTC.

V and J are TRBV18 and TRBJ1-5; D perhaps matches TRBD1 (5 bases). Germline lookup yields CDR1 KGHSH and CDR2 LQKENI. The CDR3 totals 19 residues. Trimming stripped 6 bases from V and 2 bases from J, with 26 bases between. The DNA of the CDR3 is TGTGCCAGCTCGCCGCTCAGTCTGGCGGGGGATCTGGGCAATCAGCCCCAGCATTTT. Amino acids: CASSPLSLAGDLGNQPQHF. The whole variable domain, filled in from reference TRBV18 and TRBJ1-5, reads NAGVMQNPRHLVRRRGQEARLRCSPMKGHSHVYWYRQLPEEGLKFMVYLQKENIIDESGMPKERFSAEFPKEGPSILRIQQVVRGDSAAYFCASSPLSLAGDLGNQPQHFGDGTRLSIL.

This clonotype has a count of ten or more. J is TRBJ1-5 and V is TRBV6-6; tentative D call: TRBD1 (5 bases). Germline values: CDR1 MNHNY, CDR2 SVGAGI (reference sequence). The germline V and J ends were trimmed by 2 bases and 4 bases, with 6 bases remaining between them. CDR3 length: 13 amino acids. The CDR3 sequence: CASSYGGNQPQHF. The CDR3 nucleotides read TGTGCCAGCAGTTACGGGGGAAATCAGCCCCAGCATTTT.

This clonotype has just a few counts. V is TRBV28 and J is TRBJ2-4; D unresolved. V was shortened by 4 bases and J by 3 bases, with 16 bases between the two germline ends. CDR1 and CDR2 from the germline V gene are MDHEN and SYDVKM. The CDR3 totals 16 residues. The CDR3 DNA reads as TGTGCCAGCAGTTCCCTGGGGATGAGTGGCAAAAACATTCAGTACTTC. The encoded protein is CASSSLGMSGKNIQYF. Variable domain in full (rest from reference TRBV28 and TRBJ2-4): DVKVTQSSRYLVKRTGEKVFLECVQDMDHENMFWYRQDPGLGLRLIYFSYDVKMKEKGDIPEGYSVSREKKERFSLILESASTNQTSMYLCASSSLGMSGKNIQYFGAGTRLSVL.

This clonotype was recorded at least ten times. The chain links TRBV28 to TRBJ1-5; D unclear. V lost 3 bases, J lost 2 bases, and 11 bases lay in between. CDR1 is MDHEN and CDR2 is SYDVKM in the germline V gene. This CDR3 has 15 residues. CDR3 sequence reads: CASSLSQVGNQPQHF. The CDR3 DNA reads as TGTGCCAGCAGTTTGTCCCAGGTGGGCAATCAGCCCCAGCATTTT.

V and J are TRBV5-1 and TRBJ2-7; D remains ambiguous. This CDR3 is built from 13 residues. The germline V gene encodes CDR1 SGHRS and CDR2 YFSETQ. Trimming left V 4 bases short and J 6 bases short, with 14 bases between. CDR3 residues: CASSLSAPAEQYF. The CDR3 DNA reads TGCGCCAGCAGCCTATCAGCCCCGGCCGAGCAGTACTTC.

In this sample, this clonotype turned up many times. The rearrangement uses TRBV5-1 and TRBJ2-3; 8 bases map to TRBD2. Germline lookup yields CDR1 SGHRS and CDR2 YFSETQ. This CDR3 is 15 amino acids long. The V segment lost 4 bases and the J segment 4 bases; nucleotides outside the gene matches: 8. The CDR3 is CASSRNPAGADTQYF. For the CDR3, the DNA is TGCGCCAGCAGCCGTAATCCAGCGGGAGCAGATACGCAGTATTTT.

This clonotype was found many times. The rearrangement links TRBV20-1 to TRBJ2-1; 12 bases line up with TRBD2. This CDR3 has 14 residues. Unmatched junction bases numbered 4, after V lost 1 base and J lost 9 bases. Germline loops: CDR1 DFQATT, CDR2 SNEGSKA (reference sequence). The CDR3 nucleotides are TGCAGTGCTAGAGGACTAGCGGGAGAGGTTGAGCAGTTCTTC. It translates to CSARGLAGEVEQFF.

The J gene is TRBJ2-5, the V gene TRBV5-5, with D tentatively TRBD1 or TRBD2 (6 bases each). The CDR3 runs 15 residues. V lost 0 bases and J 5 bases, leaving 14 bases between the germline ends. Per germline, CDR1 SGHKS and CDR2 YYEKEE (reference sequence). The CDR3 is CASSLGGAVGETQYF. As DNA, the CDR3 is TGTGCCAGCAGCTTGGGGGGGGCCGTCGGGGAGACCCAGTACTTC.

This clonotype showed up many times. V gene TRBV11-2 combines with J gene TRBJ2-5; TRBD1 agrees at 7 bases. The CDR3 length is 16 residues. CDR1 SGHAT and CDR2 FQNNGV come from the germline V gene. V lost 0 bases to trimming and J lost 2 bases; unmatched junction nucleotides: 6. This chain's CDR3 is CASSLEAGGYQETQYF. For the CDR3, the DNA is TGTGCCAGCAGCTTAGAGGCAGGGGGTTATCAAGAGACCCAGTACTTC.

There are a few counts of this clonotype. The chain has TRBV5-1 and TRBJ2-7; tentatively, D is TRBD1 or TRBD2 (5 bases each). This CDR3 is built from 14 residues. V lost 0 bases, J lost 2 bases, and 9 bases lay in between. CDR1 is SGHRS, CDR2 YFSETQ, per germline. CDR3 amino acids: CASSLGDRTYEQYF. The CDR3 nucleotides are TGCGCCAGCAGCTTGGGGGACCGAACCTACGAGCAGTACTTC.

This clonotype was picked up a small number of times. J is TRBJ2-5 and V is TRBV3-1, with 8 positions matching TRBD1. This CDR3 spans 14 amino acids. V dropped 5 bases and J dropped 5; count of bases not matched to a gene: 7. The germline V gene encodes CDR1 LGHDT and CDR2 YNNKEL (reference sequence). CDR3 DNA: TGTGCCAGCAGCACCCGACAGGGGATGGAGACCCAGTACTTC. Its translation is CASSTRQGMETQYF.

The genes are TRBV30 and TRBJ1-5; D may be TRBD1 (5 bases). Germline V gene sequence: CDR1 GTSNPN, CDR2 SVGIG (reference sequence). The CDR3 has 15 residues. V was clipped by 0 bases and J by 1 base, with 10 bases between them. The CDR3 sequence: CAWSVGRASNQPQHF. The CDR3 nucleotides are TGTGCCTGGAGTGTAGGCAGGGCAAGCAATCAGCCCCAGCATTTT.

This clonotype has ten or more counts. The chain joins TRBV12-3 or TRBV12-4 to TRBJ1-1; D remains unclear. The CDR3 length is 13 residues. Trimming took off 3 bases at V and 2 bases at J, with 7 bases between the two ends. The CDR3 DNA reads as TGTGCCAGCAGTTTCTTCGGAAACACTGAAGCTTTCTTT. Its protein product is CASSFFGNTEAFF.